The 25 T cell receptor beta chains in this list originate from one sample, sequenced in a study of chemoradiotherapy in HPV16-positive cancers. Here immunoSEQ multiplex PCR was the method, and the copy in TCRdb shows in-frame clones only, minus some. Among roughly 14,000 clones, 60% to 75% were seen once, and the ten largest hold more than 8.5%. Sampling took place from a patient who underwent chemoradiotherapy. These receptors all come from a human donor with HPV-associated anogenital cancer.

J is TRBJ1-6 and V is TRBV6-1; 8 bases match TRBD1. This CDR3 has 15 amino acids. Germline V gene sequence: CDR1 MNHNS, CDR2 SASEGT. Losses at the gene ends were 3 bases for V and 6 bases for J; bases not matched to a gene: 4. The CDR3: CASSERQGRNSPLHF. In nucleotides, the CDR3 is TGTGCCAGCAGTGAGCGACAGGGGCGTAATTCACCCCTCCACTTT.

The rearrangement links TRBV10-2 to TRBJ2-2; D is undetermined. This CDR3 is 12 amino acids long. The V end was cut by 3 bases, the J end by 8 bases, with 7 bases between. The germline gives CDR1 WSHSY, CDR2 SAAADI. CDR3 DNA sequence: TGCGCCAGCAGTGATGCGTTAGGGGAGCTGTTTTTT. Encoded protein: CASSDALGELFF.

The V and J genes are TRBV7-2 and TRBJ2-1; the match to TRBD2 covers 7 bases. Germline assignment: CDR1 SGHTA and CDR2 FQGNSA. The CDR3 extends over 16 amino acids. Trimming at V came to 2 bases and at J to 6 bases, leaving 10 bases not matched to a gene. DNA of the CDR3: TGTGCCAGCAGCTTAAGTTTCGGACTAGGACCCAATGAGCAGTTCTTC. Protein product: CASSLSFGLGPNEQFF.

This sequence joins TRBV25-1 and TRBJ1-3; D possibly corresponds to TRBD1 (5 bases). The germline gives CDR1 MGHDK, CDR2 SYGVNS. This CDR3 has 15 residues. V was shortened by 5 bases and J by 2 bases, with 13 bases between the two germline ends. The CDR3 spells CASSRGGFAGNTIYF. CDR3 bases: TGTGCCAGCAGTCGGGGGGGGTTTGCTGGAAACACCATATATTTT. Variable domain in full (rest from reference TRBV25-1 and TRBJ1-3): EADIYQTPRYLVIGTGKKITLECSQTMGHDKMYWYQQDPGMELHLIHYSYGVNSTEKGDLSSESTVSRIRTEHFPLTLESARPSHTSQYLCASSRGGFAGNTIYFGEGSWLTVV.

The V call is TRBV9, the J call TRBJ2-6, with no clear D. Germline V gene sequence: CDR1 SGDLS, CDR2 YYNGEE. V dropped 3 bases and J dropped 4 bases, with 5 bases sitting between them. The CDR3 extends over 13 amino acids. The CDR3 sequence: CASSEAGANVLTF. CDR3 coding DNA: TGTGCCAGCAGCGAGGCGGGGGCCAACGTCCTGACTTTC.

The V and J genes are TRBV29-1 and TRBJ2-7; 11 bases map to TRBD2. The CDR3 covers 13 residues. V was pared by 5 bases and J by 4 bases, with 4 bases of the junction left unmatched. The germline V gene has CDR1 SQVTM and CDR2 ANQGSEA. This chain's CDR3 is CSVSGLADYEQYF. The CDR3, as DNA: TGCAGCGTTTCGGGACTAGCGGATTACGAGCAGTACTTC.

The J gene is TRBJ1-4, the V gene TRBV7-9; 7 bases align to TRBD1. CDR1 and CDR2 (germline): SEHNR, FQNEAQ (reference sequence). The CDR3 spans 15 residues. V lost 5 bases to trimming and J lost 8 bases; unmatched junction nucleotides: 11. CDR3 region: CASSHDREFREKLFF. CDR3 sequence (DNA): TGTGCCAGCAGCCATGACAGGGAGTTTAGGGAAAAACTGTTTTTT.

The chain links TRBV19 to TRBJ1-4, with TRBD1 identical over 11 bases. V shed 8 bases and J 7 bases; nucleotides not matched to a gene: 3. CDR1 is LNHDA, CDR2 SQIVND, per germline (reference sequence). The CDR3 totals 13 residues. The CDR3 DNA follows: TGTGCCAGTTCGGACAGGGGGCTTGAAAAACTGTTTTTT. Amino acid sequence: CASSDRGLEKLFF.

Here the CDR3 DNA reads TGTGCCAGCAGTTATCAGGGGCGCGGCGGGGAGCTGTTTTTT. The encoded protein is CASSYQGRGGELFF. The chain employs TRBV6-5 and TRBJ2-2; perhaps TRBD1 as D (6 bases). Trimming left V 3 bases short and J 7 bases short, with 12 bases between. Germline CDR1 and CDR2: MNHEY and SVGAGI. The CDR3 loop spans 14 amino acids.

Only one count was recorded for this clone. The chain is built from TRBV6-6 and TRBJ1-1; maybe TRBD1 (6 bases). The CDR3 extends over 15 amino acids. Trimming shortened V by 6 bases and J by 3 bases, and 17 bases separated the two germline ends. Germline CDR1 reads MNHNY; CDR2 reads SVGAGI (reference sequence). As DNA, the CDR3 is TGTGCCAGCAGCTCGCTTAGGGGGGCGGACACTGAAGCTTTCTTT. It is translated as CASSSLRGADTEAFF.

This clone was picked up a small number of times. The chain combines TRBV7-6 with TRBJ1-2; unclear D gene. The ends were cut back, 1 base at V and 8 bases at J, with 11 bases in the middle. This CDR3 is 13 amino acids long. Germline CDR1 SGHVS, CDR2 FNYEAQ. DNA of the CDR3: TGTGCCAGCAGCTTAGAATCAAGAGGGGGCTACACCTTC. It yields the protein CASSLESRGGYTF.

The chain links TRBV4-2 to TRBJ1-4; TRBD1 agrees at 9 bases. Germline values: CDR1 LGHNA, CDR2 YNFKEQ. The V gene end was trimmed by 0 bases and the J gene end by 8 bases; junction bases not matched to a gene: 7. CDR3 length equals 16 residues. CDR3 sequence reads: CASSQEAGQGWEKLFF. The CDR3, as DNA: TGTGCCAGCAGCCAAGAGGCGGGACAGGGTTGGGAAAAACTGTTTTTT.

The chain combines TRBV7-9 with TRBJ1-6; D is ambiguous. This CDR3 has 12 amino acids. In germline, CDR1 is SEHNR, CDR2 FQNEAQ (reference sequence). V was pared by 1 base and J by 9 bases, with 4 bases between. The CDR3 loop reads CASSLDTSPLHF. The DNA of the CDR3 is TGTGCCAGCAGCTTAGACACTTCACCCCTCCACTTT.

V is TRBV4-2 and J is TRBJ1-2, with TRBD1 matching 8 bases. Unmatched junction bases numbered 6, after V lost 5 bases and J lost 4 bases. The germline V gene has CDR1 LGHNA and CDR2 YNFKEQ. The CDR3 has 14 amino acids. CDR3 sequence (DNA): TGTGCCAGCAGCGGCCGACAGGGGAGCTATGGCTACACCTTC. It specifies CASSGRQGSYGYTF.

This clone was found a few times. This sequence joins TRBV19 and TRBJ2-6; D call uncertain. Germline V gives CDR1 LNHDA, CDR2 SQIVND (reference sequence). The CDR3 spans 16 residues. V shed 5 bases and J shed 0 bases, with 11 bases lying between them. CDR3 loop: CASSLLSSSGANVLTF. The CDR3 DNA sequence: TGTGCCAGTAGTCTACTGTCAAGCTCTGGGGCCAACGTCCTGACTTTC.

J is TRBJ1-5 and V is TRBV5-8, with D hard to call. V lost 6 bases, J lost 0 bases, and 7 bases lay in between. This CDR3 region has 13 residues. Per the germline V gene, CDR1 is SGHTS and CDR2 is YDEGEE. The DNA for the CDR3 is TGTGCCAGCAACTATAATAGCAATCAGCCCCAGCATTTT. Encoded protein: CASNYNSNQPQHF.

This clone occurred once. The chain employs TRBV19 and TRBJ2-7, with 9 bases lining up with TRBD1. With V trimmed by 7 bases and J by 5 bases, 9 bases remained unmatched. The CDR3 is made up of 14 amino acids. CDR1 and CDR2 from the germline V gene are LNHDA and SQIVND (reference sequence). CDR3 amino acids: CASTFGQGRNEQYF. For the CDR3, the DNA is TGTGCCAGTACCTTTGGACAGGGGAGGAACGAGCAGTACTTC. The full variable domain, rest sourced from reference TRBV19 and TRBJ2-7, is DGGITQSPKYLFRKEGQNVTLSCEQNLNHDAMYWYRQDPGQGLRLIYYSQIVNDFQKGDIAEGYSVSREKKESFPLTVTSAQKNPTAFYLCASTFGQGRNEQYFGPGTRLTVT.

This sequence joins TRBV19 and TRBJ2-7, with TRBD2 matching over 10 bases. The V segment lost 7 bases and the J segment 7 bases; nucleotides outside the gene matches: 10. The germline V gene has CDR1 LNHDA and CDR2 SQIVND (reference sequence). The CDR3 runs to 14 residues. This chain's CDR3 is CASNSGLAVVEQYF. In DNA form, the CDR3 reads TGTGCCAGTAACTCAGGACTAGCGGTCGTAGAGCAGTACTTC.

The chain links TRBV6-1 to TRBJ1-6, with TRBD1 as a possible D gene (6 bases). V was cut by 11 bases and J by 8 bases, with 16 bases left in between. CDR1 is MNHNS, CDR2 SASEGT, per germline. This CDR3 region has 13 residues. For the CDR3, the DNA is TGTGCCGTCAGAGGCACAGGGCATTCACCCCTCCACTTT. This translates into CAVRGTGHSPLHF.

The CDR3 spells CASSPFVWNYGYTF. CDR3 sequence (DNA): TGTGCCAGCAGCCCCTTTGTTTGGAACTATGGCTACACCTTC. The chain joins TRBV7-9 to TRBJ1-2, with D unresolved. V was trimmed by 5 bases and J by 2 bases, leaving 12 bases between them. This CDR3 is built from 14 residues. Germline lookup yields CDR1 SEHNR and CDR2 FQNEAQ (reference sequence).

V gene TRBV11-2 combines with J gene TRBJ1-1; D may be TRBD1 (6 bases). The germline gives CDR1 SGHAT, CDR2 FQNNGV. The length of the CDR3 is 15 residues. The ends were cut back, 2 bases at V and 4 bases at J, with 14 bases in the middle. CDR3 sequence: CASSLWGAGGTEAFF. The CDR3 region has the DNA TGTGCCAGCAGCTTATGGGGGGCGGGCGGCACTGAAGCTTTCTTT.

The chain carries TRBV4-1 and TRBJ2-5; D might be TRBD1 (7 bases). The CDR3 is 16 amino acids. The germline V and J ends were trimmed by 0 bases and 7 bases, with 18 bases remaining between them. Germline lookup yields CDR1 MGHRA and CDR2 YSYEKL. The CDR3: CASSQEGRPGGLTQYF. The CDR3 DNA follows: TGCGCCAGCAGCCAAGAGGGCCGGCCAGGGGGACTGACCCAGTACTTC.

The chain is built from TRBV6-5 and TRBJ2-7; TRBD1 aligns across 8 bases. The CDR3 contains 15 residues. V was pared by 5 bases and J by 3 bases, with 9 bases of the junction left unmatched. Germline values: CDR1 MNHEY, CDR2 SVGAGI. CDR3 nucleotides: TGTGCCAGCAGTAAAAGCCGGGACAGGATCTACGAGCAGTACTTC. Its translation: CASSKSRDRIYEQYF.

CDR3 DNA: TGCGCCAGCAGCCAATCCGGGACCGAGGCCTTCCGCGAGCAGTACTTC. Protein product: CASSQSGTEAFREQYF. The chain has TRBV4-1 and TRBJ2-7; tentatively, D is TRBD1 or TRBD2 (5 bases each). V was shortened by 2 bases and J by 6 bases, with 20 bases between the two germline ends. From germline, CDR1 is MGHRA and CDR2 YSYEKL. The length of the CDR3 is 16 residues.

The V and J genes are TRBV2 and TRBJ1-2, with D possibly TRBD1 on 6 matching bases. This CDR3 is built from 13 residues. Deletions cut 6 bases from V and 10 bases from J, with 18 bases between. Germline assignment: CDR1 SNHLY and CDR2 FYNNEI. The CDR3 protein is CASRADSTPNYTF. As DNA, the CDR3 is TGTGCCAGCAGGGCGGACAGCACACCCAACTACACCTTC.